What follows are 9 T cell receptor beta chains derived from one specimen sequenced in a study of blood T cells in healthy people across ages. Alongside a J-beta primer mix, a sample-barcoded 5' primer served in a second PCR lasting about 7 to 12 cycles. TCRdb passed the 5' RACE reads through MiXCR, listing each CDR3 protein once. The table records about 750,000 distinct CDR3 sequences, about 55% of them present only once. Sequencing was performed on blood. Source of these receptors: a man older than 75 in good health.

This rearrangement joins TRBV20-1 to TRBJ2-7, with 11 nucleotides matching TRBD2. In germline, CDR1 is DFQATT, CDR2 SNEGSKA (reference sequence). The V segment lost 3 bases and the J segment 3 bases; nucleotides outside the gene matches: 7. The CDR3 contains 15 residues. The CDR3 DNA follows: TGCAGTGCTAGGGACCCGACTAGCGGGAACTACGAGCAGTACTTC. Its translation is CSARDPTSGNYEQYF.

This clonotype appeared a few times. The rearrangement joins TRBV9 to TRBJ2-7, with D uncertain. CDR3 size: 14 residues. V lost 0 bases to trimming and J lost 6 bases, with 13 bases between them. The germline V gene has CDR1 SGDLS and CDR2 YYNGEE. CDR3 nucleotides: TGTGCCAGCAGCGTAGGGATAGTCTCGGGCGAGCAGTACTTC. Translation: CASSVGIVSGEQYF.

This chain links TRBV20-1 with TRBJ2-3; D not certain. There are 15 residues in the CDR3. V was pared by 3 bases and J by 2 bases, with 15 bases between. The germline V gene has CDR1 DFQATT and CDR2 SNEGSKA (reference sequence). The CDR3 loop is CSARASAFLTDTQYF. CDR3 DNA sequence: TGCAGTGCTAGGGCCAGCGCCTTTCTCACAGATACGCAGTATTTT.

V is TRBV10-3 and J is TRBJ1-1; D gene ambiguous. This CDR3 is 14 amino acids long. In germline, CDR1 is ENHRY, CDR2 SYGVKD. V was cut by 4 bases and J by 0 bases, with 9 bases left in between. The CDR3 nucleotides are TGTGCCATCAGTGTTACGGGAATGAACACTGAAGCTTTCTTT. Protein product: CAISVTGMNTEAFF.

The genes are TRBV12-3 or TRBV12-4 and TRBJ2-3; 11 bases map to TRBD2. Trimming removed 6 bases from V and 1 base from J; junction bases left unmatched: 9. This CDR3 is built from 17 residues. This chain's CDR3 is CASSKALSGRGTDTQYF. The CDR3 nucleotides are TGTGCCAGCAGCAAAGCCCTTAGCGGGAGGGGCACAGATACGCAGTATTTT.

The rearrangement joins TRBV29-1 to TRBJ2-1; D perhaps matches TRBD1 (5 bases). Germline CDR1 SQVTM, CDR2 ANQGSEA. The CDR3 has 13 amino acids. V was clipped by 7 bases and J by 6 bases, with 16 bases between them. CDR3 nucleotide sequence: TGCAGCGCCTCAGGGCTACCCTGCAATGAGCAGTTCTTC. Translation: CSASGLPCNEQFF.

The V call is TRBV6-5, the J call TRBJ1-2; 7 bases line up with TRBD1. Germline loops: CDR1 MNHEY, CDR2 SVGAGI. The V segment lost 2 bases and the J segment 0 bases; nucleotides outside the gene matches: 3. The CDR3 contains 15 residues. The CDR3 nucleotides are TGTGCCAGCAGTTACAGGGGGCCAACTAACTATGGCTACACCTTC. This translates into CASSYRGPTNYGYTF.

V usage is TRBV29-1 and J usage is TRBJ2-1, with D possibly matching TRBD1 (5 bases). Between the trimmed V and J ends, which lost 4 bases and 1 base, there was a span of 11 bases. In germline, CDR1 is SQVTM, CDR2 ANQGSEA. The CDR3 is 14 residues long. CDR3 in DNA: TGCAGCGTTGTAACAGGAGAATCCTACAATGAGCAGTTCTTC. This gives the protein CSVVTGESYNEQFF.

CDR3 region: CASSLAGTPGEQYF. CDR3 sequence (DNA): TGTGCCAGCAGCTTAGCCGGGACCCCGGGGGAGCAGTACTTC. The rearrangement uses TRBV7-9 and TRBJ2-7; perhaps D is TRBD1 or TRBD2 (5 bases each). Germline CDR1 reads SEHNR; CDR2 reads FQNEAQ (reference sequence). This CDR3 is 14 amino acids long. Trimming left V 0 bases short and J 7 bases short, with 13 bases between.